This TCR beta chain was identified during a study of response to subunit inactivated influenza vaccine (dated by TCRdb to the late 2010s). With regard to the full study: Deep quantitative profiling of the T cell receptor repertoire was used in the study to follow responses to a trivalent subunit inactivated influenza vaccine. The study at large found these results: It was suggested by the authors that each seasonal influenza vaccination may recruit only a limited number of new T cells.

The library was generated by RT-PCR. Instrument on record: Illumina HiSeq 2500. The raw public reads went through TCRdb reprocessing: fastp at Q25, MiXCR clone calling, in-frame beta chains kept. Duplicate CDR3 protein sequences are folded into a single record with the most common DNA and genes. This sample lists a few hundred thousand distinct CDR3 sequences; approximately 11% were detected once. About 12% of the sample rests with the top ten. The meaning of the sample's time point label: 45 days after influenza vaccine administration. CDR1 and CDR2 (SGHNT, YYREEE) derive from the germline V gene (reference sequence). The CDR3 starts with the cysteine, ends with the phenylalanine, and has 17 residues. The only DNA kept is the CDR3, 51 bases in frame from the first base. V ends up 6 bases short and J 1 base short, with an unmatched junction base count of 12. About this clonotype itself: It has no known antigen specificity. Per-base quality was not reported, and no clone a single base away is much larger than it.

Rearrangement joined TRBV5-4 to TRBJ2-2, with 7 bases in between that match TRBD1. The receptor's source is a man aged 50-60 years who received an inactivated influenza vaccine. Donor details come from another sample of the same person, matched by shared clones. Sequences were derived from PBMCs from blood, sampled roughly 6 weeks after vaccination. The CDR3 here reads CASNWWTGAMNTGELFF. In nucleotides, the sequence is TGTGCCAGCAACTGGTGGACAGGAGCAATGAACACCGGGGAGCTGTTTTTT.